This T cell receptor (beta chain) emerged from a study of blood T cell repertoires in COVID-19. The overall study: From the United States, Italy and Spain came samples of acute and convalescent COVID-19. Sample material is recorded as cDNA or gDNA derived from T cells, B-cell-depleted T cells, or PBMCs.

CDR3 size: 15 residues. The germline V gene has CDR1 SGHVS and CDR2 FNYEAQ. Deletions cut 5 bases from V and 1 base from J, with 14 bases between. As processed by the authors: The assay estimated nucleated cells by amplifying reference gene primers. Sequenced by immunoSEQ multiplex PCR; TCRdb stores in-frame clones only, minus some. V and J calls and clone size are copied from that table; D and trimming were computed from the DNA. This sample has 120,000 or so clones, with about four fifths found just once. The chain combines TRBV7-6 with TRBJ1-1; perhaps TRBD1 as D (5 bases). Sequencing was carried out using peripheral blood. The origin of this receptor is a woman between 65 and 79 years old with acute or convalescent COVID-19. CDR3 in amino acids: CASSAPGGRNTEAFF. In DNA form, the CDR3 reads TGTGCCAGCAGCGCTCCGGGGGGGAGGAACACTGAAGCTTTCTTT.